This T cell receptor (beta chain) was obtained from a study of a mutant IDH1 vaccine in newly diagnosed glioma. Indicated time point: week 35, safety follow-up. In the vaccine, a single dose held 300 ug of the mutant IDH1 20-mer peptide, along with topical imiquimod. This table comes from immunoSEQ multiplex PCR, and its TCRdb copy is limited to in-frame clones, with some not included. The sample has more than 25,000 clones; 79% are singletons. Comment on this clone: Its antigen is undetermined. Other nucleotide sequences from this sample produce the same CDR3.

The V gene lost 3 bases and the J gene lost 0 bases, with 6 bases spanning the gap. Germline CDR1 and CDR2: KGHSH and LQKENI. The CDR3 extends over 14 amino acids. The genes are TRBV18 and TRBJ1-5; D gene unclear. The sequence was collected from a woman aged 30 to 39 with glioma. Some clones in this sample may be carry-over from other donors' samples. The sample consisted of PBMCs, taken from a glioma patient whose treatment included an IDH1 peptide vaccine. The CDR3 region has the DNA TGTGCCAGCTCACCCGGAGTTAGCAATCAGCCCCAGCATTTT. The encoded protein is CASSPGVSNQPQHF.